The sequence of this T cell receptor (beta chain) was determined in a study of cytomegalovirus exposure and HLA in healthy donors. Sequenced by immunoSEQ multiplex PCR; TCRdb stores in-frame clones only, minus some. This table has around 150,000 clones, around four fifths appearing once. V lost 4 bases and J lost 0; bases outside the gene matches: 12. The germline gives CDR1 MGHRA, CDR2 YSYEKL. CDR3 length: 17 residues. The chain combines TRBV4-1 with TRBJ2-7; TRBD2 matches 7 bases. The specimen was PBMCs. This TCR was recovered from a man aged 25 to 45 in good health and CMV-seropositive. This chain's CDR3 is CASSLGFSGRNSYEQYF. The CDR3, as DNA: TGCGCCAGCAGCCTAGGATTTAGCGGGCGTAACTCCTACGAGCAGTACTTC.